This T cell receptor beta chain was observed in a study of shared clonotypes between healthy human individuals (TCRdb year 2020). In terms of the full investigation: Two women and three men aged 18 to 49 years were included in the cohort. For each donor, CD4 naive and CD4 memory were each given three plates, CD8 naive was given two plates, and CD8 memory was given one plate. To estimate repertoire size and how much clonotypes are shared between individuals, the study performed deep sequencing of blood TCR repertoires from about 5 healthy adults. To increase sequencing depth and limit assay-specific biases, different laboratories used diverse techniques to prepare libraries and sequence TCR repertoires. Between about 0.94 and 10 billion PBMCs per donor were obtained by leukapheresis.

V is shortened by 0 bases, J by 1 base, and the region joining them spans 6 bases. The germline V gene sets CDR1 to SGDLS and CDR2 to YYNGEE. Reading from cysteine to phenylalanine, the CDR3 counts 14 amino acids. The only DNA kept is the CDR3, 42 bases in frame from the first base. The donors were healthy, HIV-negative adults who had no recently reported acute infections or vaccinations. Only Caucasian adults living in Nashville, Tennessee, USA were represented among the donors. CD4+ T cells were enriched by magnetic negative selection; naive cells were then positively selected on CD45RA, and the negative fraction formed the memory subset. Blood was obtained by leukapheresis, after which PBMCs were separated by Ficoll-Histopaque density gradient centrifugation and cryopreserved in liquid nitrogen vapor phase. Analytical flow cytometry was used to check the purity and quantity of every magnetically sorted T cell population. Genomic DNA was isolated from each sorted fraction and quantified by UV absorbance on a Nanodrop 2000c.

Results the study describes overall, beyond this receptor: When a handful of donors were compared, the shared fraction of clonotypes was 5% to 6.5% for naive CD4, more than 3% for naive CD8, 2% to 2.5% for memory CD4, and around 0.4% for memory CD8. Because the study included a small number of donors, the genetic and exposure-history diversity represented was limited. Higher generation probabilities were observed for clonotypes shared by all four sorted-subset donors than for non-shared clonotypes. Sampling was restricted to blood, and TCR repertoires in tissue are likely to differ from TCR repertoires in blood. Larger estimated clonotype richness was generally found for naive subsets than for memory subsets. Rarefaction of sorted-subset datasets indicated incomplete sequencing despite the large sequencing depth. Pairwise subsampling led to the expectation that sequencing depth would affect the degree of clonotype sharing among donors.

This clone was detected ten times or more. Its cognate antigen has yet to be identified. Base quality data are lacking; no much larger clone is found one base away. TCR CDR3 regions were amplified from genomic DNA by multiplex PCR using the deep immunoSEQ assay. Extracted genomic DNA from each cell subset was distributed evenly across all wells of several immunoSEQ 96-well plates, and each plate was treated as a replicate. For sorted subsets, each replicate PCR was loaded with around 220 ng genomic DNA, equivalent to 30,000 or so T cell genomes. The purified libraries were quantified using a Qubit 3.0 fluorometer, sized with a Bioanalyzer 2100, and then quantified again using the KAPA Library Quantification kit. Every immunoSEQ 96-well plate was sequenced on a dedicated single-read 150-cycle Illumina NextSeq 550 flow cell. Regarding the original processing steps: The immunoSEQ output contained only junctional sequences without quality scores, so filtering could not match that applied to full-length reads. To assign V/J genes and CDR3, sequences were annotated against IMGT germline references using PyIR, a Python wrapper for IgBLAST v1.9. Any read was removed if the V/J assignment was weak (E-value above 1e-6), the CDR3 was missing, or the read contained stop codons, out-of-frame junctions, or ambiguous translated residues. V3J clonotypes were defined as sequences sharing the same inferred V gene, J gene, and CDR3 amino acid sequence. Percentage overlap between repertoires was calculated by dividing the number of shared unique clonotypes by the size of the smaller repertoire. RTK rarefaction, the Chao1 estimator, and Recon v2.1 estimates of unobserved clonotypes were used to assess repertoire richness. OLGA was used to compute generation probabilities for all TCRbeta clonotypes that the gDNA method yielded from several donors. Drawn from immuneACCESS, this table holds only the in-frame rearrangements with V and J called that TCRdb kept. Clones are partly lost; checked studies trace under half to an unresolved V gene and leave the rest unexplained. That table furnishes V, J and clone size, whereas the DNA furnished D and trimming. The sample table shows approximately 940,000 clones, and about three quarters are seen once. The ten top clones hold approximately 1.5% of the sample.

What was sequenced was memory CD4+ T cells sorted from blood. What this sample's cell subset or site label stands for: CD45RA-negative fraction. The sequence derives from a man younger than 30 in good health. Rearrangement joined TRBV9 to TRBJ2-3; the D gene is unclear. In nucleotides, the sequence is TGTGCCAGCAGCGTAGATTTTCGCACAGATACGCAGTATTTT. It encodes CASSVDFRTDTQYF.